The 10 T cell receptor beta chains reported below all come from one sample, sequenced in a study of response to subunit inactivated influenza vaccine. One entry per CDR3 protein results from TCRdb running MiXCR on the RT-PCR reads. The repertoire holds approximately 500,000 distinct CDR3 sequences, with under 15% as singletons. Material: PBMCs from blood, obtained 45 days after vaccination. These receptors came from a man in his forties or fifties who received an inactivated influenza vaccine.

The CDR3 sequence is CATDIRGANEQFF. In DNA form, the CDR3 reads TGTGCCACAGATATTCGCGGGGCCAATGAGCAGTTCTTC. The chain recombines TRBV12-3 or TRBV12-4 with TRBJ2-1; possible D gene TRBD2, 6 bases. The CDR3 spans 13 residues. The V end was cut by 10 bases, the J end by 6 bases, with 16 bases between.

This clonotype was recorded a few times. The chain couples TRBV20-1 to TRBJ2-7; the D gene is possibly TRBD1 (5 bases). Germline CDR1 and CDR2: DFQATT and SNEGSKA (reference sequence). With 5 bases removed from V and 5 bases from J, the gap between germline ends came to 13 bases. The CDR3 is made up of 12 amino acids. The CDR3 region is CSAVIRAHEQYF. CDR3 nucleotides: TGCAGTGCTGTAATCAGGGCCCACGAGCAGTACTTC.

This clonotype was observed a handful of times. DNA for the CDR3: TGTGCCAGCAGCTTAAATTCCGGGGGCGCGGAGACCCAGTACTTC. Translated: CASSLNSGGAETQYF. This chain connects TRBV7-9 to TRBJ2-5; D might be TRBD1 or TRBD2, each matching 6 bases. The germline V gene has CDR1 SEHNR and CDR2 FQNEAQ (reference sequence). Trimming stripped 2 bases from V and 5 bases from J, with 15 bases between. The CDR3 totals 15 residues.

This clonotype was seen only a few times. The chain has TRBV7-2 and TRBJ2-5; D is perhaps TRBD1 (5 bases). Germline V gene lookup returns CDR1 SGHTA and CDR2 FQGNSA. CDR3 length: 14 residues. V was trimmed by 5 bases and J by 5 bases, leaving 15 bases between them. The CDR3: CASSRLRQKETQYF. The DNA for the CDR3 is TGTGCCAGCAGCCGTCTAAGACAGAAGGAGACCCAGTACTTC.

This clonotype was seen a single time. The rearrangement uses TRBV12-3 or TRBV12-4 and TRBJ2-1; D might be TRBD1 or TRBD2, each matching 7 bases. The CDR3 has 18 residues. With 11 bases removed from V and 0 bases from J, the gap between germline ends came to 26 bases. The CDR3 DNA reads as TGTGCCTTCAGTTTAGCGCTGGGAGGGGACAGCTCCTACAATGAGCAGTTCTTC. This codes for CAFSLALGGDSSYNEQFF.

This clonotype turned up a few times. The gene calls are TRBV4-3 and TRBJ2-2, with D perhaps given as TRBD1 or TRBD2 (5 bases each). The CDR3 runs 15 residues. Per the germline V gene, CDR1 is LGHNA and CDR2 is YSLEER. Deletions cut 1 base from V and 3 bases from J, with 9 bases between. The CDR3 nucleotides read TGCGCCAGCAGCCAAGCCCGGGGCTACACCGGGGAGCTGTTTTTT. Translated: CASSQARGYTGELFF.

There are a few counts of this clonotype. The chain recombines TRBV13 with TRBJ2-7; D tentatively reads TRBD1 or TRBD2 (5 bases each). Germline V gene data show CDR1 as PRHDT and CDR2 as FYEKMQ (reference sequence). Between the trimmed V and J ends, which lost 2 bases and 5 bases, there was a span of 13 bases. The CDR3 length is 14 residues. For the CDR3, the DNA is TGTGCCAGCAGCTTATCTAACAGGAGGCACGAGCAGTACTTC. Its protein product is CASSLSNRRHEQYF.

This clonotype occurred a few times. The genes are TRBV7-9 and TRBJ2-1, with 7 bases lining up with TRBD2. The CDR3 runs 16 residues. V lost 2 bases and J lost 6; bases outside the gene matches: 10. The V gene's germline CDR1 is SEHNR and CDR2 FQNEAQ (reference sequence). The CDR3 loop is CASSLPGGRVSNEQFF. The DNA for the CDR3 is TGTGCCAGCAGCTTACCGGGAGGAAGGGTGTCCAATGAGCAGTTCTTC.

This clonotype was counted at least ten times. The rearrangement uses TRBV6-2 or TRBV6-3 and TRBJ2-1, with 8 bases fitting TRBD2. Trimming cost V 0 bases and J 3 bases; bases outside gene matches: 10. CDR1 and CDR2 from the germline V gene are MNHEY and SVGEGT. CDR3 length: 18 amino acids. CDR3 region: CASSYSTPREDVYNEQFF. The CDR3 DNA reads TGTGCCAGCAGTTACTCGACCCCGCGGGAGGACGTCTACAATGAGCAGTTCTTC.

The V gene is TRBV7-2, the J gene TRBJ2-4, with 7 bases matching TRBD2. J gave up 10 bases and V 0 bases, and 6 bases lay outside the gene matches. Germline V gene data show CDR1 as SGHTA and CDR2 as FQGNSA. The length of the CDR3 is 14 residues. CDR3: CASSLAGREGIQYF. The CDR3 DNA is TGTGCCAGCAGCTTAGCGGGCAGGGAGGGGATTCAGTACTTC.